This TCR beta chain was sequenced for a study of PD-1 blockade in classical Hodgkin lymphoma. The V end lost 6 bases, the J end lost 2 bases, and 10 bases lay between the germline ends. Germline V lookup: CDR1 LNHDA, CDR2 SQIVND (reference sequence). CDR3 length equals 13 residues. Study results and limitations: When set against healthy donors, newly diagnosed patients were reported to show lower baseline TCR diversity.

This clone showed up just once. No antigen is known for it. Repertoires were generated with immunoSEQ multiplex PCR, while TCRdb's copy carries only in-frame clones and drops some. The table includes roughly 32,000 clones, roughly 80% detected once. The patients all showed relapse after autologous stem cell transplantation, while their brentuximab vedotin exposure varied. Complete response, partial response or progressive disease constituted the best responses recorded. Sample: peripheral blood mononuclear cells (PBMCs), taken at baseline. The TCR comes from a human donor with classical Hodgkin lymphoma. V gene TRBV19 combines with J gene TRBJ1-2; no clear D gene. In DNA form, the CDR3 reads TGTGCCAGTAGCCCAAATCTGAACTATGGCTACACCTTC. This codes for CASSPNLNYGYTF. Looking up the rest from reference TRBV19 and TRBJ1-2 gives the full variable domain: DGGITQSPKYLFRKEGQNVTLSCEQNLNHDAMYWYRQDPGQGLRLIYYSQIVNDFQKGDIAEGYSVSREKKESFPLTVTSAQKNPTAFYLCASSPNLNYGYTFGSGTRLTVV.